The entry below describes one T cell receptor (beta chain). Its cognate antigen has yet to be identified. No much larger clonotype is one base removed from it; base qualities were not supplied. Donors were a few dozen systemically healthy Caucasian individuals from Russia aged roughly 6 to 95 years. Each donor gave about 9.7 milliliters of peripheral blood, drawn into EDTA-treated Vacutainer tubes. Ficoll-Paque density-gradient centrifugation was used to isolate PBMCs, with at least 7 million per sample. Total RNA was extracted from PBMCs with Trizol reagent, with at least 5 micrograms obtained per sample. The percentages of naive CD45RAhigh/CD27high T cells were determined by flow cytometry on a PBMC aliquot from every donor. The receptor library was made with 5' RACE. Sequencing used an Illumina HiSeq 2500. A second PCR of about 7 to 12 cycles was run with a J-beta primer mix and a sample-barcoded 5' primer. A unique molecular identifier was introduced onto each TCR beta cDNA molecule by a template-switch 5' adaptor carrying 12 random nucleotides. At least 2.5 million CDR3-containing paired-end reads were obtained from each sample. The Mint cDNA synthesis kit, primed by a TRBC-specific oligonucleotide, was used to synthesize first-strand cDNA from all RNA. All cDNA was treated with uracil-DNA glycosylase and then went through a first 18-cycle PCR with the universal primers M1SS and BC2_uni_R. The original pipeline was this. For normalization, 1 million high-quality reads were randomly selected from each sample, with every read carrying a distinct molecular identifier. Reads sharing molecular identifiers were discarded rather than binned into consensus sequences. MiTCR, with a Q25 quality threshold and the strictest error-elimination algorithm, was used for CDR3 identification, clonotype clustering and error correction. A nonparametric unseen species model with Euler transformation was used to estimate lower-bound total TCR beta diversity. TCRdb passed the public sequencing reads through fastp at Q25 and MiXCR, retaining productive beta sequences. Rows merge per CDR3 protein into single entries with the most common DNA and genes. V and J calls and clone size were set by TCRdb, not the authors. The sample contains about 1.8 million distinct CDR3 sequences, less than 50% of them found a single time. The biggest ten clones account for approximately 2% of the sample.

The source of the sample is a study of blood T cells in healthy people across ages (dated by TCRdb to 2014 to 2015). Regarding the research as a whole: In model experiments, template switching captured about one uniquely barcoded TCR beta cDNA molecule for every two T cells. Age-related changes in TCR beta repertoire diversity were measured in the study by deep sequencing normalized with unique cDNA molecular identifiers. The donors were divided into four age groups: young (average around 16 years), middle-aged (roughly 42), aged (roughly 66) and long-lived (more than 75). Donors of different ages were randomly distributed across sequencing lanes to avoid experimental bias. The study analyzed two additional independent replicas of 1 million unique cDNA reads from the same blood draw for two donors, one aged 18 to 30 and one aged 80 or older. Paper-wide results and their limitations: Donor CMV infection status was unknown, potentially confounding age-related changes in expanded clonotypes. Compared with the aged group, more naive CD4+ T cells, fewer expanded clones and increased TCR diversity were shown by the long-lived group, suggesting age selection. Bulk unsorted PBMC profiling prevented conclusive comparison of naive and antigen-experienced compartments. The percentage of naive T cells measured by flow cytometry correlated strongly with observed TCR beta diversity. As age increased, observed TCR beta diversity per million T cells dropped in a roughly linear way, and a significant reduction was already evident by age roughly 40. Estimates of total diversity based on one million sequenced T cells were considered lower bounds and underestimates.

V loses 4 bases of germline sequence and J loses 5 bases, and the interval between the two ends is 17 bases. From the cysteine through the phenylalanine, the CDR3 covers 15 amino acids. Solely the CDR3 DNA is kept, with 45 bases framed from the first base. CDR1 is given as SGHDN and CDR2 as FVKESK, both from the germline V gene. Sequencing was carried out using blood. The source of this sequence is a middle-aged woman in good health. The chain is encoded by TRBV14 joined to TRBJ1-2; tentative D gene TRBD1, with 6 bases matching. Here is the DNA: TGTGCCAGCAGCCCGAGGACAGCGATTTGGTATGGCTACACCTTC. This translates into CASSPRTAIWYGYTF.